Listed here are 24 T cell receptor beta chains from one sample, sequenced in a study of cytomegalovirus exposure and HLA in healthy donors. The PCR contained 60 Vbeta and 13 Jbeta primers. Using immunoSEQ multiplex PCR, the repertoire was profiled, and TCRdb retains in-frame clones only, with some absent. This sample has more than 70,000 clones, with 76% found just once. What was sequenced was PBMCs. These receptors originate from a man aged 35 to 55 in good health and CMV-seronegative.

The genes are TRBV5-5 and TRBJ2-7; 7 bases fit TRBD1. The CDR3 extends over 14 amino acids. V was pared by 4 bases and J by 4 bases, with 8 bases of the junction left unmatched. Germline CDR1 and CDR2: SGHKS and YYEKEE (reference sequence). The CDR3 sequence is CASSQNRGTYEQYF. The CDR3 coding sequence is TGTGCCAGCAGCCAAAACAGGGGAACTTACGAGCAGTACTTC.

This rearrangement joins TRBV7-3 to TRBJ2-1; TRBD2 matches 11 bases. J gave up 2 bases and V 4 bases, and 7 bases lay outside the gene matches. Per the germline V gene, CDR1 is SGHTA and CDR2 is FQGTGA. The CDR3 is 17 residues long. CDR3 in DNA: TGTGCCAGCAGCTCCGGTAGCGGGGGGGTTGCCTACAATGAGCAGTTCTTC. Protein sequence: CASSSGSGGVAYNEQFF. Full variable domain (missing parts from reference TRBV7-3 and TRBJ2-1): GAGVSQTPSNKVTEKGKYVELRCDPISGHTALYWYRQSLGQGPEFLIYFQGTGAADDSGLPNDRFFAVRPEGSVSTLKIQRTERGDSAVYLCASSSGSGGVAYNEQFFGPGTRLTVL.

This sequence joins TRBV11-2 and TRBJ1-3; D possibly corresponds to TRBD1 (6 bases). The CDR3 has 17 residues. The germline V gene has CDR1 SGHAT and CDR2 FQNNGV. V shed 5 bases and J shed 2 bases, with 19 bases lying between them. CDR3 sequence reads: CASSLSPTWTAGNTIYF. CDR3 nucleotides: TGTGCCAGCAGCCTCTCACCAACTTGGACAGCTGGAAACACCATATATTTT.

The V gene is TRBV15, the J gene TRBJ2-4; D remains ambiguous. CDR1 and CDR2 from the germline V gene are LNHNV and YYDKDF (reference sequence). This CDR3 comprises 16 residues. V was trimmed by 3 bases and J by 2 bases, leaving 14 bases between them. The CDR3 sequence: CATSSRRGLTKNIQYF. CDR3 DNA: TGTGCCACCAGCAGCCGGCGCGGTCTAACCAAAAACATTCAGTACTTC.

The V call is TRBV7-8, the J call TRBJ1-3; D remains unclear. Germline lookup yields CDR1 SGHVS and CDR2 FQNEAQ. The CDR3 runs 15 residues. The V end was cut by 0 bases, the J end by 3 bases, with 9 bases between. CDR3 bases: TGTGCCAGCAGCTTAGCTGGCAGTTTTGGAAACACCATATATTTT. Encoded protein: CASSLAGSFGNTIYF. Combining the CDR3 with reference TRBV7-8 and TRBJ1-3 gives the whole variable domain GAGVSQSPRYKVAKRGQDVALRCDPISGHVSLFWYQQALGQGPEFLTYFQNEAQLDKSGLPSDRFFAERPEGSVSTLKIQRTQQEDSAVYLCASSLAGSFGNTIYFGEGSWLTVV.

This clone was found once. The V call is TRBV7-9, the J call TRBJ1-4; possible D gene TRBD1, 6 bases. The CDR3 spans 12 residues. Trimming stripped 9 bases from V and 8 bases from J, with 13 bases between. Germline-derived CDR1 and CDR2 are SEHNR and FQNEAQ (reference sequence). The CDR3 protein is CARETGREKLFF. CDR3 DNA: TGTGCCAGAGAAACAGGGCGGGAAAAACTGTTTTTT.

The CDR3 region is CASRGTRASYEQYF. The DNA of the CDR3 is TGTGCCAGCAGGGGGACAAGGGCTTCCTACGAGCAGTACTTC. The V and J genes are TRBV7-2 and TRBJ2-5, with TRBD1 as a possible D gene (6 bases). Matching the DNA end better, TRBJ2-7 makes the J call doubtful. Germline V gene lookup returns CDR1 SGHTA and CDR2 FQGNSA. The CDR3 is 14 residues long.

The rearrangement links TRBV19 to TRBJ1-5; D is unresolved. V shed 5 bases and J shed 0 bases, with 11 bases lying between them. The CDR3 sequence is 15 residues long. Germline lookup yields CDR1 LNHDA and CDR2 SQIVND (reference sequence). In nucleotides, the CDR3 is TGTGCCAGTAGTTCCGGAGGGATTAGCAATCAGCCCCAGCATTTT. Its translation: CASSSGGISNQPQHF.

The genes are TRBV4-3 and TRBJ1-2; D gene uncertain. The V end lost 0 bases, the J end lost 8 bases, and 13 bases lay between the germline ends. CDR1 and CDR2 (germline): LGHNA, YSLEER. The CDR3 runs to 14 residues. CDR3 coding DNA: TGCGCCAGCAGCCAAGATCGGAGACTCGGAGGCTACACCTTC. Its protein is CASSQDRRLGGYTF.

The J gene is TRBJ1-3, the V gene TRBV7-9, with D unresolved. V lost 0 bases and J lost 0, with 12 bases in between. Germline assignment: CDR1 SEHNR and CDR2 FQNEAQ (reference sequence). The CDR3 contains 17 residues. In DNA, the CDR3 is TGTGCCAGCAGCTTAGCCGAGCGAGGAACCTCTGGAAACACCATATATTTT. Residues: CASSLAERGTSGNTIYF.

This sequence joins TRBV2 and TRBJ1-6; D uncertain. Between the trimmed V and J ends, which lost 5 bases and 10 bases, there was a span of 9 bases. This CDR3 region has 12 residues. Germline lookup yields CDR1 SNHLY and CDR2 FYNNEI. In nucleotides, the CDR3 is TGTGCCAGCAGTTTCTCGGGGTCACCCCTCCACTTT. Translating gives CASSFSGSPLHF.

This chain uses TRBV28 with TRBJ2-7; D remains ambiguous. Germline V gene data show CDR1 as MDHEN and CDR2 as SYDVKM. This CDR3 has 13 amino acids. Deletions cut 5 bases from V and 6 bases from J, with 14 bases between. The CDR3 here is CASSQRVSSEQYF. In nucleotides, the CDR3 is TGTGCCAGCAGTCAACGGGTGTCGTCCGAGCAGTACTTC.

The J gene is TRBJ2-3, the V gene TRBV9; possible D gene TRBD2, 6 bases. V lost 6 bases and J lost 7, with 24 bases in between. This CDR3 is 16 amino acids long. Germline V gene lookup returns CDR1 SGDLS and CDR2 YYNGEE. The CDR3 coding sequence is TGTGCCAGCACCCCAGGAGGGGCAGGGTTTTCTAATACGCAGTATTTT. Protein: CASTPGGAGFSNTQYF.

The V and J genes are TRBV7-2 and TRBJ2-3, with D possibly TRBD2 on 6 matching bases. CDR3 length: 15 residues. Germline-derived CDR1 and CDR2 are SGHTA and FQGNSA. V dropped 5 bases and J dropped 3 bases, with 15 bases sitting between them. The CDR3 spells CASSPPGVGTDTQYF. In DNA form, the CDR3 reads TGTGCCAGCAGCCCCCCGGGGGTGGGGACAGATACGCAGTATTTT.

The chain couples TRBV27 to TRBJ1-2, with 7 bases fitting TRBD1. The CDR3 runs 13 residues. Germline trimming cut 4 bases from V and 5 bases from J; bases unmatched to any gene: 4. CDR1 is MNHEY and CDR2 is SMNVEV in the germline V gene (reference sequence). DNA for the CDR3: TGTGCCAGCAGTTGGGACAGTAGTTATGGCTACACCTTC. This encodes CASSWDSSYGYTF.

The chain uses TRBV29-1 and TRBJ1-1, with 9 nucleotides matching TRBD1. J gave up 0 bases and V 6 bases, and 5 bases lay outside the gene matches. Germline lookup yields CDR1 SQVTM and CDR2 ANQGSEA. This CDR3 has 14 amino acids. The CDR3 loop reads CSVGTGNMNTEAFF. In DNA, the CDR3 is TGCAGCGTGGGGACAGGGAATATGAACACTGAAGCTTTCTTT.

This clone was found a few times. The chain is built from TRBV27 and TRBJ1-5; D perhaps matches TRBD1 (5 bases). There are 14 residues in the CDR3. Germline loops: CDR1 MNHEY, CDR2 SMNVEV (reference sequence). Trimming removed 0 bases from V and 6 bases from J, with 9 bases in between. The DNA of the CDR3 is TGTGCCAGCAGTTTATCGCCGACAGTTCAGCCCCAGCATTTT. Its translation is CASSLSPTVQPQHF.

The CDR3 loop reads CASSNGQAFVGPQHF. The CDR3 DNA follows: TGTGCCAGTAGTAACGGACAGGCGTTCGTGGGACCCCAGCATTTT. The chain carries TRBV19 and TRBJ1-5, with 7 bases matching TRBD1. The trim removed 4 bases at V and 10 bases at J, leaving 13 bases unmatched. The germline V gene encodes CDR1 LNHDA and CDR2 SQIVND (reference sequence). CDR3 size: 15 residues.

V and J are TRBV19 and TRBJ1-2; tentatively, D is TRBD1 (6 bases). This CDR3 is built from 14 residues. Trimming shortened V by 5 bases and J by 4 bases, and 14 bases separated the two germline ends. Germline CDR1 and CDR2: LNHDA and SQIVND (reference sequence). The CDR3 spells CASSPGRGGYGYTF. The CDR3 DNA follows: TGTGCCAGTAGTCCAGGCAGGGGTGGCTATGGCTACACCTTC.

V and J are TRBV5-1 and TRBJ1-3; 7 nucleotides agree with TRBD1. The CDR3 runs to 15 residues. The germline gives CDR1 SGHRS, CDR2 YFSETQ. J lost 2 bases, V lost 7 bases, and 9 bases had no gene match. The CDR3 bases are TGCGCCAGCGGAAGACAGGGTGACCCTGGAAACACCATATATTTT. It specifies CASGRQGDPGNTIYF.

This clone was found a few times. The chain uses TRBV4-3 and TRBJ2-1; 7 nucleotides agree with TRBD1. Germline CDR1 is LGHNA and CDR2 is YSLEER. The CDR3 spans 16 residues. The J segment lost 3 bases and the V segment lost 0 bases, leaving 5 bases of the junction unmatched. In DNA, the CDR3 is TGCGCCAGCAGCCAAGATTACCGGGACAGCTACAATGAGCAGTTCTTC. Its protein is CASSQDYRDSYNEQFF.

The V call is TRBV5-1, the J call TRBJ2-7; TRBD1 might be the D (6 bases). The CDR3 length is 14 residues. The ends were cut back, 4 bases at V and 4 bases at J, with 15 bases in the middle. The germline V gene encodes CDR1 SGHRS and CDR2 YFSETQ. The chain's CDR3 is CASSAGVVMYEQYF. The CDR3 nucleotides read TGCGCCAGCAGCGCAGGGGTAGTGATGTACGAGCAGTACTTC.

V and J are TRBV6-1 and TRBJ2-1; D not resolved. This CDR3 contains 15 residues. Germline V lookup: CDR1 MNHNS, CDR2 SASEGT. Trimming took off 2 bases at V and 8 bases at J, with 16 bases between the two ends. The CDR3 here is CASSERAEAWDEQFF. Written as DNA, the CDR3 is TGTGCCAGCAGTGAACGAGCTGAGGCGTGGGATGAGCAGTTCTTC.

The chain employs TRBV11-2 and TRBJ1-1; a possible D gene is TRBD1 (5 bases). This CDR3 has 14 residues. CDR1 and CDR2 from the germline V gene are SGHAT and FQNNGV. V shed 5 bases and J shed 2 bases, with 12 bases lying between them. The CDR3 DNA follows: TGTGCCAGCAGCATGACAGCGTTTAACACTGAAGCTTTCTTT. Amino acid sequence: CASSMTAFNTEAFF.